The T cell receptor beta chain described here comes from a study of T-cell memory formation after mild COVID-19. The wider study: Across donors, TCR clusters were largely donor specific. Findings of the study overall: Whether day 37 second-wave clones are SARS-CoV-2-specific was not confirmed.

Germline lookup yields CDR1 LGHNA and CDR2 YSLEER. CDR3 length: 17 amino acids. V trimming: 0 bases; J trimming: 8 bases; junction bases outside the gene matches: 9. After 5'RACE with constant-segment primers, TCR alpha and TCR beta cDNA libraries carrying sample barcodes and UMIs were obtained. MiXCR was run by TCRdb on the 5' RACE reads, yielding one entry per CDR3 protein. Among a few hundred thousand distinct CDR3 sequences listed, more than 15% were seen once. The sample holds a few counts of this clonotype. Its antigen remains unknown. The sequence came from a man younger than 35 who had mild COVID-19 (a few samples of this study predate the infection). Cell type and time point are not known. The rearrangement uses TRBV4-3 and TRBJ2-1, with TRBD2 matching over 11 bases. The specimen sequenced was PBMCs or a T cell subset sorted from them (not recorded which). Written as DNA, the CDR3 is TGCGCCAGCAGCCAAGATAGGTATACTAGCGGGGGCTATGAGCAGTTCTTC. This translates into CASSQDRYTSGGYEQFF.